This TCR beta chain originates from a study of CD8 T cells in ankylosing spondylitis (dated by TCRdb to the late 2010s). Broadly, across the study: The study profiled T cell receptor beta repertoires in healthy donors and ankylosing spondylitis patients to find disease-linked TCR variants. The full study cohort was made up of 20 to 25 ankylosing spondylitis patients and about a hundred healthy donors. Peripheral blood was sampled, and synovial fluid was additionally collected from ankylosing spondylitis patients.

This clonotype has just a few counts. The antigen this receptor binds is unknown. No much larger clone exists at a distance of one base, and base qualities are not known. Results and caveats for the whole study, not just this receptor: A CD8+ phenotype was shown by the disease-linked clones, which were found at relatively low frequencies in peripheral blood. A TCR beta motif made up of several highly homologous amino acid variants appeared to be characteristic of blood from ankylosing spondylitis patients. Some motif variants had previously been reported in the synovial fluid and blood of reactive arthritis patients, which suggests shared mechanisms of disease initiation. The disease-linked clones were reported to be significantly enriched in matched synovial fluid samples from ankylosing spondylitis patients.

This sample was sequenced with an Illumina HiSeq 2500. Quantitative 5'-RACE with molecular barcodes was the method used to prepare the TCR beta libraries. In the original analysis: Disease-linked TCR variants were identified with a new computational method built on a probabilistic model of VDJ rearrangement. TCRdb reprocessing: public reads trimmed at Q25 with fastp, clones called with MiXCR, in-frame beta chains kept. Each entry is one CDR3 protein sequence, shown with its most common DNA and genes. TCRdb's processing, not the authors', yielded these V and J calls. The sample table shows about 840,000 distinct CDR3 sequences, and about 10% are seen once. The ten largest clones take up more than 0.5% of the sample. V loses 4 bases, J loses 6 bases, and the germline ends lie 15 bases apart. The CDR1 and CDR2 encoded by the germline V gene are MNHNS and SASEGT. Taken from cysteine to phenylalanine, the CDR3 has 14 residues. Only the CDR3 part of the read is kept: 42 bases, read in frame from the first base.

Sample: blood, either unsorted or a sorted T cell fraction (not recorded which). The chain uses TRBV6-1 and TRBJ1-1; perhaps TRBD1 is the D gene, with 5 bases matching. The sequence was obtained from a male donor with ankylosing spondylitis. DNA sequence: TGTGCCAGCAGTGCGCGTCGGGACCCAGCTGAAGCTTTCTTT. Its amino acids are CASSARRDPAEAFF.